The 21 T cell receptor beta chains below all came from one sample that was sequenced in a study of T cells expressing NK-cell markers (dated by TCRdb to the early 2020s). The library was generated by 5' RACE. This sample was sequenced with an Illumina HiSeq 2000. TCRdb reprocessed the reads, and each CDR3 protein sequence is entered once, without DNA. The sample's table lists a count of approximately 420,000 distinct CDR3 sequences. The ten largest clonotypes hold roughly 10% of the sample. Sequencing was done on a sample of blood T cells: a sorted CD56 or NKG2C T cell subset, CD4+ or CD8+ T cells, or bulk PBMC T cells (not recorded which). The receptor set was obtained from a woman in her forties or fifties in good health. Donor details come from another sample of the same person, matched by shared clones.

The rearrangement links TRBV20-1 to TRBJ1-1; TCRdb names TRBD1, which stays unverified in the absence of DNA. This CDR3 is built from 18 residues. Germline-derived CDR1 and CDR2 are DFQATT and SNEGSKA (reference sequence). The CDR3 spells CSARAGGLASTSNTEAFF.

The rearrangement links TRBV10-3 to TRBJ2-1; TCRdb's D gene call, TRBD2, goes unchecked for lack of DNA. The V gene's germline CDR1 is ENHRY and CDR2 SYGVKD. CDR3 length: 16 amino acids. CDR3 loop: CAISGLAGLIYNEQFF.

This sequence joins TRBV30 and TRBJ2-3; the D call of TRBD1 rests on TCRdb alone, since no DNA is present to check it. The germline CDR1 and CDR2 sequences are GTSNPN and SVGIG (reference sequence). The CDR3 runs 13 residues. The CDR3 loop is CAWGQRGSDTQYF.

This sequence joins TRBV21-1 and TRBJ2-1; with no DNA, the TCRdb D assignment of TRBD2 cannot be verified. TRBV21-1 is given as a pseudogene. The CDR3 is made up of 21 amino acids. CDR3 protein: CASSRKREGALGTSGSNEQFF.

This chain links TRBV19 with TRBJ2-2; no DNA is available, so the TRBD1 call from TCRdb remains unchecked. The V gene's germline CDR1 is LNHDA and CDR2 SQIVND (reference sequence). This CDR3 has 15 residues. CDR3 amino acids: CASMVPGQGAGELFF.

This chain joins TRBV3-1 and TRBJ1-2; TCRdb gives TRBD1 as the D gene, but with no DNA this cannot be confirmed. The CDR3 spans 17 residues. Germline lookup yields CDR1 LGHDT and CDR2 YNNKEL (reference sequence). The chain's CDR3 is CASSQAGGTAYNYGYTF.

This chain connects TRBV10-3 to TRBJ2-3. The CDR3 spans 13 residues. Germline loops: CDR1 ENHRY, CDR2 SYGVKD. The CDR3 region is CAISQTSKDTQYF.

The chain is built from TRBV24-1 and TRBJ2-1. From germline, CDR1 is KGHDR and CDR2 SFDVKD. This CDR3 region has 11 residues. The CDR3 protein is CATSFGTEQFF.

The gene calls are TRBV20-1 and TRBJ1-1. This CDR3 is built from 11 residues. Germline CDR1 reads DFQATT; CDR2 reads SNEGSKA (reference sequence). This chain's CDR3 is CSASGGEAAFF.

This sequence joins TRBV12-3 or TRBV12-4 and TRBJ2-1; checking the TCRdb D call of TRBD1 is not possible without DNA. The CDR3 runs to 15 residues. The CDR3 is CASSLGGVLYNEQFF.

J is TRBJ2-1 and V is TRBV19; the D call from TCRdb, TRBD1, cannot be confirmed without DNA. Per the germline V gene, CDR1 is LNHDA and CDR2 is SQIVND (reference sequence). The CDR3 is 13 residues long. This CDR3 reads CASRDRGQNEQFF. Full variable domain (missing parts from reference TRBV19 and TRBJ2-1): DGGITQSPKYLFRKEGQNVTLSCEQNLNHDAMYWYRQDPGQGLRLIYYSQIVNDFQKGDIAEGYSVSREKKESFPLTVTSAQKNPTAFYLCASRDRGQNEQFFGPGTRLTVL.

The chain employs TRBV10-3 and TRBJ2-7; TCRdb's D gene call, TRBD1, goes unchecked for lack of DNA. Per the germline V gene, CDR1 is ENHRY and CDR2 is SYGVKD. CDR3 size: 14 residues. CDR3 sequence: CAVTPGTGISEQYF.

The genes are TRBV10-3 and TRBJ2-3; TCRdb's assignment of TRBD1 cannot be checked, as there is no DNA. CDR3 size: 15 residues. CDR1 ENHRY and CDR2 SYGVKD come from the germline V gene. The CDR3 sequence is CAIRDRDRATDTQYF.

The CDR3 sequence is CASSQEGGGSTDTQYF. V is TRBV4-2 and J is TRBJ2-3; the D call of TRBD1 rests on TCRdb alone, since no DNA is present to check it. From germline, CDR1 is LGHNA and CDR2 YNFKEQ. The CDR3 covers 16 residues.

CDR3 sequence reads: CASTETGSSGANVLTF. The chain recombines TRBV2 with TRBJ2-6; the TRBD1 assignment by TCRdb is unverifiable without DNA. From germline, CDR1 is SNHLY and CDR2 FYNNEI. CDR3 length equals 16 residues.

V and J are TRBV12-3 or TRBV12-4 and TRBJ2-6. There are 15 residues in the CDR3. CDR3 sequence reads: CASSPAKAGANVLTF.

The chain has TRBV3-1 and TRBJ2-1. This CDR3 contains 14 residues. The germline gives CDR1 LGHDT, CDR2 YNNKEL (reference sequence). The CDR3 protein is CASSHSMLRNEQFF.

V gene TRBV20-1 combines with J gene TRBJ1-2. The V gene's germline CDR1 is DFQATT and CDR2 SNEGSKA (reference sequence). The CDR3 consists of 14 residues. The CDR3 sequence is CSASGQGGSYGYTF.

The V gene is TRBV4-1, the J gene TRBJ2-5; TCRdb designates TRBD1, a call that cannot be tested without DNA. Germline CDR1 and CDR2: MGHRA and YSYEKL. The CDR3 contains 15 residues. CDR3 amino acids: CASSLTGTPRETQYF.

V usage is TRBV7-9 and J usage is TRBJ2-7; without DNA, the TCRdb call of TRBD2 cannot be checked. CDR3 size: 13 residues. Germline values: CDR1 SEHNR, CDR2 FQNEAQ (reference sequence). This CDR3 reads CASSVPATDEQYF. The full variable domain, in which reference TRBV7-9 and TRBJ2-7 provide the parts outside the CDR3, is DTGVSQNPRHKITKRGQNVTFRCDPISEHNRLYWYRQTLGQGPEFLTYFQNEAQLEKSRLLSDRFSAERPKGSFSTLEIQRTEQGDSAMYLCASSVPATDEQYFGPGTRLTVT.

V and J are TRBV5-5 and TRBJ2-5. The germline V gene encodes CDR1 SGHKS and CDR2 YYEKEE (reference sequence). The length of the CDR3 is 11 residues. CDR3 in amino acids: CASTSQETQYF.